Below are 28 T cell receptor beta chains sequenced from a single sample in a study of blood T cell repertoires in COVID-19. Using immunoSEQ multiplex PCR, the repertoire was profiled, and TCRdb retains in-frame clones only, with some absent. The sample shows roughly 150,000 clones, roughly 84% of them seen only once. The sample consisted of PBMCs or T cells enriched from blood (not recorded which). The origin of the receptors is a man between 45 and 60 years old in a cohort exposed to, infected with or recovered from COVID-19 (not recorded which).

CDR3 region: CASRARDTQYF. CDR3 DNA sequence: TGCGCCAGCAGGGCCAGGGATACGCAGTATTTT. This rearrangement joins TRBV5-1 to TRBJ2-3, with D unresolved. From germline, CDR1 is SGHRS and CDR2 YFSETQ. The CDR3 has 11 residues. Between the trimmed V and J ends, which lost 5 bases and 6 bases, there was a span of 7 bases.

This clone was seen a single time. This sequence joins TRBV27 and TRBJ2-1, with 12 bases lining up with TRBD2. Germline V gene sequence: CDR1 MNHEY, CDR2 SMNVEV (reference sequence). The CDR3 consists of 15 residues. The J segment lost 8 bases and the V segment lost 4 bases, leaving 6 bases of the junction unmatched. CDR3 coding DNA: TGTGCCAGCAGTTCCCTAGCGGGGGGGCAGTATGAGCAGTTCTTC. Residues: CASSSLAGGQYEQFF.

V and J are TRBV2 and TRBJ1-1; TRBD1 might be the D (6 bases). Trimming removed 6 bases at V and 1 base at J, with 9 bases between. This CDR3 region has 13 residues. The germline V gene encodes CDR1 SNHLY and CDR2 FYNNEI. CDR3 DNA: TGTGCCAGCAGGATGGGACAGAACACTGAAGCTTTCTTT. This sequence encodes CASRMGQNTEAFF.

The chain uses TRBV4-1 and TRBJ1-5; D may be TRBD1 (5 bases). V was shortened by 0 bases and J by 7 bases, with 10 bases between the two germline ends. Germline loops: CDR1 MGHRA, CDR2 YSYEKL. The CDR3 has 14 residues. Here the CDR3 reads CASSQEAGGQPQHF. The CDR3 coding sequence is TGCGCCAGCAGCCAAGAAGCTGGGGGGCAGCCCCAGCATTTT.

The V call is TRBV4-3, the J call TRBJ1-4, with 7 positions matching TRBD1. The CDR3 is 15 residues long. The germline CDR1 and CDR2 sequences are LGHNA and YSLEER. J was trimmed by 4 bases and V by 4 bases; bases with no gene match: 6. The CDR3: CASSPETGLNEKLFF. The CDR3 coding sequence is TGCGCCAGCAGCCCAGAGACAGGGCTTAATGAAAAACTGTTTTTT.

This rearrangement joins TRBV25-1 to TRBJ1-2; TRBD1 matches 7 bases. V was clipped by 6 bases and J by 4 bases; unmatched bases: 8. Germline CDR1 and CDR2: MGHDK and SYGVNS. The CDR3 is 14 residues long. The CDR3 loop reads CASRETGMGYGYTF. CDR3 coding DNA: TGTGCCAGCAGGGAGACAGGGATGGGCTATGGCTACACCTTC.

This clone was counted once. Written as DNA, the CDR3 is TGCAGTGCTAGCGGACAGAACGGCTACACCTTC. Translated, it gives CSASGQNGYTF. This rearrangement joins TRBV20-1 to TRBJ1-2, with D tentatively TRBD1 (6 bases). The CDR3 contains 11 residues. Germline CDR1 DFQATT, CDR2 SNEGSKA (reference sequence). Trimming pared 3 bases from V and 8 bases from J, leaving 10 bases between.

V and J are TRBV10-1 and TRBJ1-1, with no clear D. The length of the CDR3 is 13 residues. CDR1 and CDR2 (germline): WNHNN, SYGVQD (reference sequence). V lost 7 bases and J 6 bases, leaving 15 bases between the germline ends. The CDR3 coding sequence is TGCGCCAGCAAAGGTTCTATCGGGGCTGAAGCTTTCTTT. This translates into CASKGSIGAEAFF.

This sequence joins TRBV12-5 and TRBJ1-1; 8 bases align to TRBD1. Germline V lookup: CDR1 LGHNT, CDR2 FRNRAP. The CDR3 is 13 residues long. V was pared by 1 base and J by 11 bases, with 6 bases of the junction left unmatched. CDR3: CASGLDGTGRAFF. In DNA form, the CDR3 reads TGTGCTAGTGGTTTGGACGGGACAGGCCGGGCTTTCTTT.

This clone was seen just once. The V gene is TRBV21-1, the J gene TRBJ2-5; TRBD2 is the table's D call and was not checked against the DNA. TRBV21-1 is a known pseudogene. This CDR3 contains 22 residues. In nucleotides, the CDR3 is TGTGCCAGCAGCCTACCCCGGACTAGCGGGAGGGGAGGCTTGGGAGCTCAAGAGACCCAGTACTTC. Its protein product is CASSLPRTSGRGGLGAQETQYF.

The chain carries TRBV7-9 and TRBJ2-3, with 15 bases matching TRBD2. The CDR3 contains 18 residues. In germline, CDR1 is SEHNR, CDR2 FQNEAQ (reference sequence). Trimming cost V 5 bases and J 0 bases; bases outside gene matches: 6. The CDR3: CASSDGLAGGLSTDTQYF. CDR3 coding DNA: TGTGCCAGCAGCGACGGACTAGCGGGAGGGCTTAGCACAGATACGCAGTATTTT. Together with reference TRBV7-9 and TRBJ2-3, the CDR3 gives the full variable domain: DTGVSQNPRHKITKRGQNVTFRCDPISEHNRLYWYRQTLGQGPEFLTYFQNEAQLEKSRLLSDRFSAERPKGSFSTLEIQRTEQGDSAMYLCASSDGLAGGLSTDTQYFGPGTRLTVL.

This sequence joins TRBV6-5 and TRBJ1-5; D is unclear. There are 13 residues in the CDR3. Germline V gives CDR1 MNHEY, CDR2 SVGAGI. V lost 0 bases, J lost 3 bases, and 3 bases lay in between. CDR3 amino acids: CASSYSINQPQHF. DNA of the CDR3: TGTGCCAGCAGTTACTCCATCAATCAGCCCCAGCATTTT.

This rearrangement joins TRBV18 to TRBJ2-1; 7 nucleotides agree with TRBD2. The CDR3 length is 11 residues. Germline-derived CDR1 and CDR2 are KGHSH and LQKENI. Trimming removed 6 bases from V and 10 bases from J; junction bases left unmatched: 3. CDR3 amino acids: CASSASGEQFF. The CDR3 DNA follows: TGTGCCAGCTCTGCTAGCGGAGAGCAGTTCTTC.

The rearrangement joins TRBV25-1 to TRBJ2-1; D ambiguous. Germline loops: CDR1 MGHDK, CDR2 SYGVNS. CDR3 size: 11 residues. Trimming removed 6 bases at V and 5 bases at J, with 5 bases between. The CDR3 protein is CASRSHNEQFF. CDR3 nucleotides: TGTGCCAGCAGGAGCCACAATGAGCAGTTCTTC.

The V and J genes are TRBV2 and TRBJ2-2, with 9 bases aligning to TRBD1. V dropped 7 bases and J dropped 4; count of bases not matched to a gene: 4. Germline V lookup: CDR1 SNHLY, CDR2 FYNNEI. The CDR3 sequence is 14 residues long. The DNA for the CDR3 is TGTGCCAGCAAGGACAGGGGCGTCACCGGGGAGCTGTTTTTT. It encodes CASKDRGVTGELFF. The whole variable domain, remainder taken from reference TRBV2 and TRBJ2-2, is EPEVTQTPSHQVTQMGQEVILRCVPISNHLYFYWYRQILGQKVEFLVSFYNNEISEKSEIFDDQFSVERPDGSNFTLKIRSTKLEDSAMYFCASKDRGVTGELFFGEGSRLTVL.

The chain has TRBV19 and TRBJ1-5; 8 nucleotides match TRBD1. V was pared by 3 bases and J by 0 bases, with 4 bases of the junction left unmatched. Germline V gives CDR1 LNHDA, CDR2 SQIVND (reference sequence). The length of the CDR3 is 16 residues. The CDR3 sequence is CASSIGQGHSNQPQHF. CDR3 DNA sequence: TGTGCCAGTAGTATCGGACAGGGACATAGCAATCAGCCCCAGCATTTT.

The chain is built from TRBV23-1 and TRBJ1-5; tentative D call: TRBD1 (5 bases). TRBV23-1 is placed among ORFs of uncertain function. Trimming pared 4 bases from V and 1 base from J, leaving 11 bases between. This CDR3 has 15 amino acids. The CDR3 sequence: CASSPRVGSNQPQHF. The DNA for the CDR3 is TGCGCCAGCAGTCCCAGGGTTGGGAGCAATCAGCCCCAGCATTTT.

The chain combines TRBV27 with TRBJ2-7; 7 bases agree with TRBD1. The ends lost 0 bases at V and 3 bases at J; junction bases unmatched: 5. Germline V gene data show CDR1 as MNHEY and CDR2 as SMNVEV (reference sequence). This CDR3 has 15 amino acids. The CDR3 nucleotides are TGTGCCAGCAGTTTATCGGAGGCAGGGGGCTACGAGCAGTACTTC. Protein sequence: CASSLSEAGGYEQYF.

This rearrangement joins TRBV27 to TRBJ2-1; 10 nucleotides align to TRBD2. Germline-derived CDR1 and CDR2 are MNHEY and SMNVEV (reference sequence). The CDR3 consists of 15 residues. The junction had 3 bases not matched to a gene; V was cut back by 3 bases and J by 4 bases. DNA of the CDR3: TGTGCCAGCAGTTTCGGAGCGGGAGGGTACAATGAGCAGTTCTTC. It is translated as CASSFGAGGYNEQFF.

This rearrangement joins TRBV28 to TRBJ1-1, with 7 bases lining up with TRBD1. Germline loops: CDR1 MDHEN, CDR2 SYDVKM. There are 16 residues in the CDR3. After removal of 6 bases from V and 4 bases from J, the junction contained 14 bases not matched to a gene. The CDR3 DNA sequence: TGTGCCAGCAGCGAACGGGCGACAGGGAGTCGCACTGAAGCTTTCTTT. This sequence encodes CASSERATGSRTEAFF.

The V call is TRBV19, the J call TRBJ2-5; D possibly corresponds to TRBD1 (6 bases). This CDR3 has 15 residues. Trimming took 6 bases from V and 5 from J, leaving 19 bases between them. Per germline, CDR1 LNHDA and CDR2 SQIVND (reference sequence). The CDR3, as DNA: TGTGCCAGTAGACCGGGACACCGCTCCGTGGAGACCCAGTACTTC. Encoded protein: CASRPGHRSVETQYF. Combining the CDR3 with reference TRBV19 and TRBJ2-5 gives the whole variable domain DGGITQSPKYLFRKEGQNVTLSCEQNLNHDAMYWYRQDPGQGLRLIYYSQIVNDFQKGDIAEGYSVSREKKESFPLTVTSAQKNPTAFYLCASRPGHRSVETQYFGPGTRLLVL.

The chain carries TRBV4-2 and TRBJ1-2; perhaps TRBD1 as D (5 bases). In germline, CDR1 is LGHNA, CDR2 YNFKEQ. V gave up 1 base and J gave up 2 bases, with 11 bases separating them. This CDR3 has 15 residues. The CDR3 sequence is CASSQGGAENYGYTF. DNA of the CDR3: TGTGCCAGCAGCCAAGGCGGGGCGGAAAACTATGGCTACACCTTC.

CDR3 coding DNA: TGTGCCAGCTCACCATCGAGGGAGCAGCCCCAGCATTTT. Its translation is CASSPSREQPQHF. The chain links TRBV18 to TRBJ1-5, with D unresolved. The germline gives CDR1 KGHSH, CDR2 LQKENI. The V gene lost 2 bases and the J gene lost 7 bases, with 9 bases spanning the gap. The CDR3 contains 13 residues.

The chain combines TRBV10-3 with TRBJ1-4; D may be TRBD1 (6 bases). The germline V gene has CDR1 ENHRY and CDR2 SYGVKD. V gave up 6 bases and J gave up 0 bases, with 11 bases separating them. CDR3 length: 15 residues. This CDR3 is CAIRNRVATNEKLFF. In DNA, the CDR3 is TGTGCCATCAGAAACAGGGTAGCAACTAATGAAAAACTGTTTTTT.

The chain recombines TRBV28 with TRBJ1-3; D ambiguous. The V end lost 4 bases, the J end lost 1 base, and 11 bases lay between the germline ends. Looked up from germline, CDR1 is MDHEN and CDR2 is SYDVKM. CDR3 length: 15 residues. Here the CDR3 reads CASSSSLLSGNTIYF. The CDR3 coding sequence is TGTGCCAGCAGTTCGTCCCTCCTTTCTGGAAACACCATATATTTT.

The chain employs TRBV14 and TRBJ2-1, with 7 positions matching TRBD2. CDR3 length: 16 amino acids. Germline-derived CDR1 and CDR2 are SGHDN and FVKESK. V shed 5 bases, J shed 4 bases, and the junction held 11 bases outside the gene matches. The CDR3 is CASSTQTSLIYNEQFF. CDR3 in DNA: TGTGCCAGCAGCACCCAGACTAGCCTCATTTACAATGAGCAGTTCTTC.

The gene calls are TRBV12-3 or TRBV12-4 and TRBJ1-3; D not resolved. V was cut by 8 bases and J by 7 bases, with 12 bases left in between. The CDR3 covers 12 residues. Here the CDR3 DNA reads TGTGCCAGCGGACCGGGGATTAACACCATATATTTT. Encoded protein: CASGPGINTIYF.

V and J are TRBV6-5 and TRBJ2-1, with unresolved D. The CDR3 sequence is 12 residues long. Germline CDR1 is MNHEY and CDR2 is SVGAGI. V was pared by 5 bases and J by 10 bases, with 12 bases between. The CDR3 sequence: CASSPTGWEQFF. The CDR3 coding sequence is TGTGCCAGCAGTCCGACCGGGTGGGAGCAGTTCTTC.